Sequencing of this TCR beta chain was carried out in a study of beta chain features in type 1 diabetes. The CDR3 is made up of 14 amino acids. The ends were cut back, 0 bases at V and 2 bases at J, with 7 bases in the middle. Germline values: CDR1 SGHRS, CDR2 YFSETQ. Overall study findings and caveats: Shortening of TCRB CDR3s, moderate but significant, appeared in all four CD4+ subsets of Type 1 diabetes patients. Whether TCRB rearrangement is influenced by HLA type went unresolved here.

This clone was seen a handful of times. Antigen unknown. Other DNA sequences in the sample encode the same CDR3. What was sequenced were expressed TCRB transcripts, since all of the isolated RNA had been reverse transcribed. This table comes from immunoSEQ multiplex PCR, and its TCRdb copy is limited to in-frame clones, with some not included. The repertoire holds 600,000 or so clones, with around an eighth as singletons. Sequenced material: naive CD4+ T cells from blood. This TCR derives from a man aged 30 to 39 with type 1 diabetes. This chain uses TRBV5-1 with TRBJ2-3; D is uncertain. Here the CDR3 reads CASSLGGDTDTQYF. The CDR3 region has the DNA TGCGCCAGCAGCTTGGGTGGGGACACAGATACGCAGTATTTT.